This T cell receptor (beta chain) was recorded in a study of T cell responses to AZD1222 COVID-19 vaccine. Across the study: It was second doses at about 4 or about 12 weeks that were pooled. Findings of the study overall: Repertoires were sampled only after the peak T cell response. Clonal diversity may have been underestimated, and the donors were mostly white British, with more females than males. A reported finding is that nearly half of spike-specific TCRs target unmutated variant regions.

Germline CDR1 and CDR2: MNHNS and SASEGT. This CDR3 contains 14 residues. Trimming took off 1 base at V and 2 bases at J, with 9 bases between the two ends. Remarks on this clone: Its antigen is still unknown.

Libraries were prepared by immunoSEQ multiplex PCR; TCRdb keeps only in-frame clonotypes and omits some of them. The sample holds over 75,000 clones; approximately 88% are singletons and the top ten take 2% to 2.5%. The material was peripheral blood, obtained on day 0 of AZD1222 vaccination. The chain combines TRBV6-1 with TRBJ2-7, with D tentatively TRBD1 (5 bases). The source is an adult in good health. CDR3 coding DNA: TGTGCCAGCAGTGAAGGTCCAGGGACCTACGAGCAGTACTTC. This encodes CASSEGPGTYEQYF.